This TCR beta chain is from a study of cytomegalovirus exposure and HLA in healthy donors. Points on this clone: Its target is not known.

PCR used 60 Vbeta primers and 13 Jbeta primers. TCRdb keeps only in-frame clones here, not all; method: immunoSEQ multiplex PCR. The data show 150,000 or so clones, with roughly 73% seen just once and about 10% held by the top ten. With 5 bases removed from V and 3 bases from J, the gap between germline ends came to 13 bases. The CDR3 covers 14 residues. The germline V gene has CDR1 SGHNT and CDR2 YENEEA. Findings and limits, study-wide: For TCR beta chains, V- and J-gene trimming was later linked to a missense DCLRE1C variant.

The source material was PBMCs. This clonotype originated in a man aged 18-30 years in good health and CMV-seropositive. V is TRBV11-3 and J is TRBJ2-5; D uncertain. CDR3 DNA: TGTGCCAGCAGCGGCCGGGTAGGCGAAGAGACCCAGTACTTC. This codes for CASSGRVGEETQYF.